The clone carrying this T cell receptor (beta chain) was seen ten or more times. The sorted libraries took 850,000 to 1,000,000 CD4+ or CD8+ T cells. The germline V gene has CDR1 MNHEY and CDR2 SVGAGI. V shed 6 bases and J shed 6 bases, with 15 bases lying between them. CDR3 length: 13 residues. The data stem from a study of neurological immune-mediated disorders. The cDNA was generated through 5'RACE incorporating 10-nucleotide random UMIs. TCRdb recomputed calls from the 5' RACE reads with MiXCR, one row per CDR3 protein. The sample carries 35,000 to 55,000 distinct CDR3 sequences, about 6% recorded once.

The receptor was isolated from a middle-aged woman in good health. Source material: CD4+ T cells from blood. The chain has TRBV6-5 and TRBJ2-7; the D gene is possibly TRBD2 (6 bases). CDR3 DNA: TGTGCCAGCAGCGGGGGACTTTCTCGCGAGCAGTACTTC. This codes for CASSGGLSREQYF.